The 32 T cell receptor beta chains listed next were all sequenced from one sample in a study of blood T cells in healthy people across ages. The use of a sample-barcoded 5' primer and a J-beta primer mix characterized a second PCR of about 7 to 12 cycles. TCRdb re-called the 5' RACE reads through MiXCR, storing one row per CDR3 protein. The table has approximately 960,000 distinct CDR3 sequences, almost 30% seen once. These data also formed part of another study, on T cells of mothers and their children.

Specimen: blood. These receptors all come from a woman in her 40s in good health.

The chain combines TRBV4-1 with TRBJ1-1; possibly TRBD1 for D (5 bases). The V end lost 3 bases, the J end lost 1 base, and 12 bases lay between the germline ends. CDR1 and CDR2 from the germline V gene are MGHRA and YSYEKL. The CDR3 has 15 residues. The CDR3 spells CASSHMGRGNTEAFF. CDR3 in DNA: TGCGCCAGCAGCCACATGGGACGGGGGAACACTGAAGCTTTCTTT.

DNA of the CDR3: TGCGCCAGCAGCTTGGAGGGTCGCTCGCTGGATACGCAGTATTTT. Its protein product is CASSLEGRSLDTQYF. The chain recombines TRBV5-1 with TRBJ2-3; D is ambiguous. Germline V CDR1 and CDR2: SGHRS, YFSETQ. The CDR3 has 15 amino acids. The V and J ends lost 0 bases and 6 bases respectively, with 14 bases between them.

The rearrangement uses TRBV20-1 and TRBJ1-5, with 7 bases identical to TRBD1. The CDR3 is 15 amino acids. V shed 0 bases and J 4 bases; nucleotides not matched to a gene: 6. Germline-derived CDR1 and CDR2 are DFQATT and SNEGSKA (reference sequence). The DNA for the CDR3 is TGCAGTGCTAGAGAGCGTACAGGGGCTAATCAGCCCCAGCATTTT. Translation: CSARERTGANQPQHF.

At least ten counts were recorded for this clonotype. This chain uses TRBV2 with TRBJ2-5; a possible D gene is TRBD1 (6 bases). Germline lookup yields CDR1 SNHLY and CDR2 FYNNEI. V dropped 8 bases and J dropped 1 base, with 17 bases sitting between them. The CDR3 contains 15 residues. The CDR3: CASWARGAPQETQYF. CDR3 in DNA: TGTGCCAGCTGGGCCAGGGGAGCTCCCCAAGAGACCCAGTACTTC. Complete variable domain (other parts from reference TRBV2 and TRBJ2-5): EPEVTQTPSHQVTQMGQEVILRCVPISNHLYFYWYRQILGQKVEFLVSFYNNEISEKSEIFDDQFSVERPDGSNFTLKIRSTKLEDSAMYFCASWARGAPQETQYFGPGTRLLVL.

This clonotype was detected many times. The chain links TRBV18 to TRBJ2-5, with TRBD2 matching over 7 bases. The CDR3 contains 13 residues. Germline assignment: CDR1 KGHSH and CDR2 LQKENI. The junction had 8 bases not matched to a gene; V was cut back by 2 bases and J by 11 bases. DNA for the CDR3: TGTGCCAGCTCACCATCCAATGGGCGGGAGCAGTACTTC. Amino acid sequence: CASSPSNGREQYF.

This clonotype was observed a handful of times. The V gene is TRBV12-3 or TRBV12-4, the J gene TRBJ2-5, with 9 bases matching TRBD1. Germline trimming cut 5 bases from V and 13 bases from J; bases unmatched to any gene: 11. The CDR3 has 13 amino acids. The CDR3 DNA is TGTGCCAGCAGTCCGGGACAGGGTTCGGCGTTGTACTTC. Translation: CASSPGQGSALYF.

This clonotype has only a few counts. CDR3 in amino acids: CASSWTREKLFF. The CDR3 DNA reads TGTGCCAGCAGCTGGACGAGGGAAAAACTGTTTTTT. The chain has TRBV11-2 and TRBJ1-4; no firm D call. Trimming shortened V by 4 bases and J by 8 bases, and 8 bases separated the two germline ends. The V gene's germline CDR1 is SGHAT and CDR2 FQNNGV. The CDR3 runs 12 residues.

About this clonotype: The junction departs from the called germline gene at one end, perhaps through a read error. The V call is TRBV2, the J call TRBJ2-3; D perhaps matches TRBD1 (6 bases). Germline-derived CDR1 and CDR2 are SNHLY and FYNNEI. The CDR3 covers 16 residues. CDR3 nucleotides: TGTACCAGCCCTCGCCGGGACAAAACTAGCACAGATACGCAGTATTTT. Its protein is CTSPRRDKTSTDTQYF.

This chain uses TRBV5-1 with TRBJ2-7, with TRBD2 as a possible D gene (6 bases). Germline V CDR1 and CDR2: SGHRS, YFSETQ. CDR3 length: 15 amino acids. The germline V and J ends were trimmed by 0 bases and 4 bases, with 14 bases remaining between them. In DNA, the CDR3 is TGCGCCAGCAGCTTGGCGGTCGGCGGGGTTTACGAGCAGTACTTC. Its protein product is CASSLAVGGVYEQYF.

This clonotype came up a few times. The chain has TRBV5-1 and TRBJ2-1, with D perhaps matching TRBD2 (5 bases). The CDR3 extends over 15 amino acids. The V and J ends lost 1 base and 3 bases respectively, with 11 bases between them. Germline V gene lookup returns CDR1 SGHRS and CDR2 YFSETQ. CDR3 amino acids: CASSLTGSLYNEQFF. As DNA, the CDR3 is TGCGCCAGCAGCTTGACGGGGTCCCTCTACAATGAGCAGTTCTTC.

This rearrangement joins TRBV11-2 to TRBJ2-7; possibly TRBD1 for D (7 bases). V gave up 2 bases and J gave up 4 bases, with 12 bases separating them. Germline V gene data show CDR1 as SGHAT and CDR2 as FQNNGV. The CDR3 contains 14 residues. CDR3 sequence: CASSLSRGAYEQYF. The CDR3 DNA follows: TGTGCCAGCAGCTTATCCAGGGGGGCTTACGAGCAGTACTTC.

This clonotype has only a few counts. The CDR3 region is CASSRGTGGATGELFF. The CDR3 bases are TGTGCCAGCTCACGAGGGACAGGGGGCGCGACCGGGGAGCTGTTTTTT. The genes are TRBV18 and TRBJ2-2; 12 bases are shared with TRBD1. The V gene's germline CDR1 is KGHSH and CDR2 LQKENI. The V segment lost 4 bases and the J segment 5 bases; nucleotides outside the gene matches: 5. The CDR3 loop spans 16 amino acids.

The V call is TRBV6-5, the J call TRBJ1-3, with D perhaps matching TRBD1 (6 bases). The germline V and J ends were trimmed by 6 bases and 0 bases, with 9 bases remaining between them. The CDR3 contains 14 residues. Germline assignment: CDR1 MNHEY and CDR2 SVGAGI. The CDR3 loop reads CASRPGASGNTIYF. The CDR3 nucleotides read TGTGCCAGCAGACCGGGGGCCTCTGGAAACACCATATATTTT.

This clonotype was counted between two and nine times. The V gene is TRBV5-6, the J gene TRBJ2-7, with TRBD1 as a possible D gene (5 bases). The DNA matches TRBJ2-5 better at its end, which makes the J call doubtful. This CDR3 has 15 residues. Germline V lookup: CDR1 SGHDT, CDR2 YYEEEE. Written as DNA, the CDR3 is TGTGCCAGCAGCCTCACATCGGCAGGGCGGGAGACCCAGTACTTC. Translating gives CASSLTSAGRETQYF.

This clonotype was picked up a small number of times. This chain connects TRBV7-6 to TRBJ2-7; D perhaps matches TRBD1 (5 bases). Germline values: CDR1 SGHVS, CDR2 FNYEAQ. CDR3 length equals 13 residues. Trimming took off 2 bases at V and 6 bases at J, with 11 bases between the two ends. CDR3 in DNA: TGTGCCAGCAGCTTATCCAGGGTGAGCGAGCAGTACTTC. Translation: CASSLSRVSEQYF.

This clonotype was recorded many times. The CDR3 bases are TGCGCCAGCAGCCAAGATACGAGTGGGGGTTGGGATGAGCAGTTCTTC. Translating gives CASSQDTSGGWDEQFF. The rearrangement links TRBV4-1 to TRBJ2-1; D may match TRBD1 or TRBD2 (5 bases each). Trimming took off 0 bases at V and 8 bases at J, with 17 bases between the two ends. The CDR3 is 16 residues long. Germline CDR1 and CDR2: MGHRA and YSYEKL.

CDR3 in DNA: TGTGCCAGCAGCTTGGTTAGCATGGAGACCCAGTACTTC. The encoded protein is CASSLVSMETQYF. The chain recombines TRBV5-6 with TRBJ2-5, with no clear D. V gave up 0 bases and J gave up 5 bases, with 8 bases separating them. CDR3 length: 13 amino acids. The V gene's germline CDR1 is SGHDT and CDR2 YYEEEE.

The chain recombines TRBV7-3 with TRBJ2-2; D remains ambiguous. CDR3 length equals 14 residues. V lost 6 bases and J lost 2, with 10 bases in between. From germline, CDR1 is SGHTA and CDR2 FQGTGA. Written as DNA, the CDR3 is TGTGCCAGCAGACAGAACCCCAACACCGGGGAGCTGTTTTTT. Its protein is CASRQNPNTGELFF.

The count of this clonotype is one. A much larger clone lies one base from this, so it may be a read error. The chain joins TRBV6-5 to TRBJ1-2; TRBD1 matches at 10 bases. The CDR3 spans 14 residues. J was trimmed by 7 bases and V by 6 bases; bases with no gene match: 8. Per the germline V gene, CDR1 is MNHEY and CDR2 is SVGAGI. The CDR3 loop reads CASRGSGTGAGYTF. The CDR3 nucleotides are TGTGCCAGCAGGGGATCCGGGACAGGGGCTGGCTACACCTTC.

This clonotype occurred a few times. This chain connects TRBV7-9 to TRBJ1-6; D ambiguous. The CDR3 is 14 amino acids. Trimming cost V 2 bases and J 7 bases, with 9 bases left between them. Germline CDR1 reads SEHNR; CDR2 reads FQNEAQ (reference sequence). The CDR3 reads CASSLSQSNSPLHF. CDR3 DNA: TGTGCCAGCAGCTTATCCCAATCAAATTCACCCCTCCACTTT.

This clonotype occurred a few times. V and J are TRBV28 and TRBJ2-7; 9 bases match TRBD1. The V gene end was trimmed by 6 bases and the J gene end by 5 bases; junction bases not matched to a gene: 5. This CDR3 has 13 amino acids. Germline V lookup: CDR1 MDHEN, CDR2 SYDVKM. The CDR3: CASRVDRGHEQYF. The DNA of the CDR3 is TGTGCCAGCAGGGTGGACAGGGGCCACGAGCAGTACTTC.

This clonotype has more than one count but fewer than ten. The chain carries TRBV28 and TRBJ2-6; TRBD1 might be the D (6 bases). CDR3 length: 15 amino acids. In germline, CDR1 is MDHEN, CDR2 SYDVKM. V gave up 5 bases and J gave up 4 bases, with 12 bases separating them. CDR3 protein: CASSQQGGGANVLTF. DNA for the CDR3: TGTGCCAGCAGTCAACAGGGTGGAGGGGCCAACGTCCTGACTTTC.

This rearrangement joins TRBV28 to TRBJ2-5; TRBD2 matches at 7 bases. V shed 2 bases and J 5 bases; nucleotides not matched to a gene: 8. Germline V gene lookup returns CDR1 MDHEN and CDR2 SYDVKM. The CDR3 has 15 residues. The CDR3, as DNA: TGTGCCAGCAGTTTAACGGGGGGAGGTTTGGAGACCCAGTACTTC. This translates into CASSLTGGGLETQYF.

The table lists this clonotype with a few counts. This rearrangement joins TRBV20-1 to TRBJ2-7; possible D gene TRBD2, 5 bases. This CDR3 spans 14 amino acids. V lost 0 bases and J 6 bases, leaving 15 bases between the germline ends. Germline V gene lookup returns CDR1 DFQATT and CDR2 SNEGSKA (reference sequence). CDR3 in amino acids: CSARDLGEVVEQYF. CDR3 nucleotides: TGCAGTGCTAGAGATCTCGGGGAAGTGGTCGAGCAGTACTTC.

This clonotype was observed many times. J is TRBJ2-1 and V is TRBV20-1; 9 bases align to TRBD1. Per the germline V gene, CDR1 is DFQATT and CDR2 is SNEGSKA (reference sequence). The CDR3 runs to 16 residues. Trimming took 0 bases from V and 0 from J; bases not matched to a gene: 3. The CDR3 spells CSARDVGQGSYNEQFF. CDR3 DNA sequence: TGCAGTGCTAGAGATGTGGGACAGGGCTCCTACAATGAGCAGTTCTTC.

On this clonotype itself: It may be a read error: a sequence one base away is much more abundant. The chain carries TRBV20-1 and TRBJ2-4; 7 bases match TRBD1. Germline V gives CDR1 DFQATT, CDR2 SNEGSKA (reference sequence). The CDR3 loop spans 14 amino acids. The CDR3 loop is CSTRGGAAKNIQYF. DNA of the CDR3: TGCAGTACTAGAGGGGGCGCGGCCAAAAACATTCAGTACTTC.

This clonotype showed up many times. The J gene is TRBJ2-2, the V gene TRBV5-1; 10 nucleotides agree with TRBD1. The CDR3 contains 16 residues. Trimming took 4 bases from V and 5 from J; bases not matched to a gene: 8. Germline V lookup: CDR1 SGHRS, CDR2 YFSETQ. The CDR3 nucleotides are TGCGCCAGCAGCCCGAGGGACAGGGGTATTACCGGGGAGCTGTTTTTT. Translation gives CASSPRDRGITGELFF.

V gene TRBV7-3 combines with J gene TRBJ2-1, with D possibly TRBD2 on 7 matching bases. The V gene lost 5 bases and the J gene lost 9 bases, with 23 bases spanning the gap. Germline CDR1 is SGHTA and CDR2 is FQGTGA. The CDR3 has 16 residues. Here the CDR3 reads CASSLLGGGQLAEQFF. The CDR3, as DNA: TGTGCCAGCAGCCTCCTAGGGGGGGGCCAGCTGGCTGAGCAGTTCTTC.

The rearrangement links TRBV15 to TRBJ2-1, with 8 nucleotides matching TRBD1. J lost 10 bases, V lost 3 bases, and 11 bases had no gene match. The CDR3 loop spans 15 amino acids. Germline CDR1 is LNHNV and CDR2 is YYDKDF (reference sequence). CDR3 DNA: TGTGCCACCAGCAGCACCGGGACAGGCCCCTGGGAGCAGTTCTTC. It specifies CATSSTGTGPWEQFF.

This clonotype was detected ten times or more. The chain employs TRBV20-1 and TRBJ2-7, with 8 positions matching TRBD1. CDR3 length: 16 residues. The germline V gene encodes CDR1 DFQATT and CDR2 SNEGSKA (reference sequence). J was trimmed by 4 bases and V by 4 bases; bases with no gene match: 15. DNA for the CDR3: TGCAGTGCTACCGATTCCGACAGGGGTGATTTTTACGAGCAGTACTTC. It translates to CSATDSDRGDFYEQYF.

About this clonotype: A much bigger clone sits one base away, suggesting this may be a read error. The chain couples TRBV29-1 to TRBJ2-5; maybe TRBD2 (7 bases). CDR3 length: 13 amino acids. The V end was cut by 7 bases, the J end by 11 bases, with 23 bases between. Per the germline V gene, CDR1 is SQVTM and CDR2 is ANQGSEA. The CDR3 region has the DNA TGCAGCGCTCGAGGGGGGGCGCAAGATGAGCAGTACTTC. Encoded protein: CSARGGAQDEQYF. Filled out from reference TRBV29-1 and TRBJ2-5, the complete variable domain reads SAVISQKPSRDICQRGTSLTIQCQVDSQVTMMFWYRQQPGQSLTLIATANQGSEATYESGFVIDKFPISRPNLTFSTLTVSNMSPEDSSIYLCSARGGAQDEQYFGPGTRLLVL.

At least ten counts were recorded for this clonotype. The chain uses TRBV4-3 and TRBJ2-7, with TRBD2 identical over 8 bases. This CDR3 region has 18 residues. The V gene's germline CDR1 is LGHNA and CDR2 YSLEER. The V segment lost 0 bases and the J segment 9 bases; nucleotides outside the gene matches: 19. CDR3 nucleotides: TGCGCCAGCAGCCAAGATCGTTTTGCTAGCGGGCCCAAGGTCGGGCAGTACTTC. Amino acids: CASSQDRFASGPKVGQYF.